The clone carrying this TCR beta chain was seen repeatedly, ten times or more. This sample is drawn from a study of CD8 T cells in ankylosing spondylitis. TCRdb passed the 5' RACE reads through MiXCR, listing each CDR3 protein once. The repertoire has fewer than 250,000 distinct CDR3 sequences, about 10% of them found once; the top ten carry 2% to 3%. This TCR was recovered from a male donor with ankylosing spondylitis or in good health (not recorded which). The sequencing sample was made of blood, either unsorted or a sorted T cell fraction (not recorded which).

The CDR3 region has the DNA TGTGCCAGTAGCCCAGGACAGAACCCCTACAATGAGCAGTTCTTC. Protein product: CASSPGQNPYNEQFF. The chain combines TRBV19 with TRBJ2-1; D is possibly TRBD1 (6 bases). Germline assignment: CDR1 LNHDA and CDR2 SQIVND (reference sequence). V was shortened by 6 bases and J by 2 bases, with 14 bases between the two germline ends. This CDR3 comprises 15 residues.